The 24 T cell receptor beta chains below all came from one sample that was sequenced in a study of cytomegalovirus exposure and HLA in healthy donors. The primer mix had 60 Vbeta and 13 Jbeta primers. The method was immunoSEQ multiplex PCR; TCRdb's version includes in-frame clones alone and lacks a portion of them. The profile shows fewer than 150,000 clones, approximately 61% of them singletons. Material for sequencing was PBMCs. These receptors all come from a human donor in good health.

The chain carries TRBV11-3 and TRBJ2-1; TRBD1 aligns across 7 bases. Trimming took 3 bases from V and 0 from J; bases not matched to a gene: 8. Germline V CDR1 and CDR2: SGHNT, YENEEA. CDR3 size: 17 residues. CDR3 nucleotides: TGTGCCAGCAGCTTTCCTTGGGACAGACCCTCCTACAATGAGCAGTTCTTC. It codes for CASSFPWDRPSYNEQFF.

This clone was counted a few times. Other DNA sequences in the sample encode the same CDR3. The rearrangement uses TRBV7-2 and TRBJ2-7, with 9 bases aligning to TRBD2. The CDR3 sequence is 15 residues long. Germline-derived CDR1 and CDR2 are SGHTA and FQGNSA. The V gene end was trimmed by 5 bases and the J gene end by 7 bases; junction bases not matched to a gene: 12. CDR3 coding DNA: TGTGCCAGCAGCGCCTTTAGCGGGAGAGTAACAGAGCAGTACTTC. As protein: CASSAFSGRVTEQYF.

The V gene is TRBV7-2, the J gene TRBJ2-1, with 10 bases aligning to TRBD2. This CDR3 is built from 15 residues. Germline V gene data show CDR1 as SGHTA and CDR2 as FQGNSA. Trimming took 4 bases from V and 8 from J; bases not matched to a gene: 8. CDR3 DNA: TGTGCCAGCAGCTCCTCTAGCGGGAGAGCATATGAGCAGTTCTTC. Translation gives CASSSSSGRAYEQFF.

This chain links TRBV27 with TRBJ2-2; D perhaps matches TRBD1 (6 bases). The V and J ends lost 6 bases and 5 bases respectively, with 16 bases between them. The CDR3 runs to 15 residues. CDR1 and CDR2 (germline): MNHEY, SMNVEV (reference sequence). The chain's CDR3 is CASSPTGTGTGELFF. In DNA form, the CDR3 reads TGTGCCAGCAGCCCCACAGGGACGGGGACCGGGGAGCTGTTTTTT.

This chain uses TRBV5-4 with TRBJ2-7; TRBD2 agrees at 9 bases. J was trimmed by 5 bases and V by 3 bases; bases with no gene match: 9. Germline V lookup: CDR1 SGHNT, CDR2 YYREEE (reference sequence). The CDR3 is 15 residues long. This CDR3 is CASSSRVSGSNEQYF. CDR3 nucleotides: TGTGCCAGCAGCTCCCGTGTTAGCGGGAGTAACGAGCAGTACTTC. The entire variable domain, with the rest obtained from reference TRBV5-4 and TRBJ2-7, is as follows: ETGVTQSPTHLIKTRGQQVTLRCSSQSGHNTVSWYQQALGQGPQFIFQYYREEENGRGNFPPRFSGLQFPNYSSELNVNALELDDSALYLCASSSRVSGSNEQYFGPGTRLTVT.

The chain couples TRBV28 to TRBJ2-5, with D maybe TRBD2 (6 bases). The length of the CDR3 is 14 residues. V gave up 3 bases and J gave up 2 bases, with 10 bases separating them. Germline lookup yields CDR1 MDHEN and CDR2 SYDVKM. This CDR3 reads CASSLEGQQETQYF. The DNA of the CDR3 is TGTGCCAGCAGTTTGGAGGGGCAACAAGAGACCCAGTACTTC.

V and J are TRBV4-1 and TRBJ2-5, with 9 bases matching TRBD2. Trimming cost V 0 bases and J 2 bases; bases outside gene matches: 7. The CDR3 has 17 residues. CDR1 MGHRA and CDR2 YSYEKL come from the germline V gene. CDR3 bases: TGCGCCAGCAGCCAAGAAGAGCTAGCGGGGTTACAAGAGACCCAGTACTTC. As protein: CASSQEELAGLQETQYF.

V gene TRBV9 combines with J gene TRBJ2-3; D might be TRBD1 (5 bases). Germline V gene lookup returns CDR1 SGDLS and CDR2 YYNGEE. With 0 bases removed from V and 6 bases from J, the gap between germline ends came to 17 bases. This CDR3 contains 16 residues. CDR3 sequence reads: CASSVATVALGDTQYF. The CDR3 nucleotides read TGTGCCAGCAGCGTAGCGACAGTGGCCCTGGGTGATACGCAGTATTTT.

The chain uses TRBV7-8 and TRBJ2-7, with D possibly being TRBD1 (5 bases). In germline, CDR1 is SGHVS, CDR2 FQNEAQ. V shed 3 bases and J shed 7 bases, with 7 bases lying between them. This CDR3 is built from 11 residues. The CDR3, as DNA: TGTGCCAGCAGCTTCTCAGGGGAGCAGTACTTC. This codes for CASSFSGEQYF.

The CDR3 coding sequence is TGTGCCAGCAGCTTAGGGACAGAAGAGCAGTTCTTC. This encodes CASSLGTEEQFF. The chain has TRBV11-2 and TRBJ2-1; D possibly corresponds to TRBD1 (6 bases). The CDR3 sequence is 12 residues long. The V and J ends lost 1 base and 10 bases respectively, with 8 bases between them. Looked up from germline, CDR1 is SGHAT and CDR2 is FQNNGV. The full variable domain, completed using reference TRBV11-2 and TRBJ2-1, is EAGVAQSPRYKIIEKRQSVAFWCNPISGHATLYWYQQILGQGPKLLIQFQNNGVVDDSQLPKDRFSAERLKGVDSTLKIQPAKLEDSAVYLCASSLGTEEQFFGPGTRLTVL.

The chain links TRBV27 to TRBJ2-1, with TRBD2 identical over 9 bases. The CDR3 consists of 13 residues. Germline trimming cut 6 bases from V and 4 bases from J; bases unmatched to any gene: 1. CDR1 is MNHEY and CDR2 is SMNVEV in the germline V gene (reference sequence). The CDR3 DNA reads TGTGCCAGCAGGACTAGCGGTTACAATGAGCAGTTCTTC. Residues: CASRTSGYNEQFF.

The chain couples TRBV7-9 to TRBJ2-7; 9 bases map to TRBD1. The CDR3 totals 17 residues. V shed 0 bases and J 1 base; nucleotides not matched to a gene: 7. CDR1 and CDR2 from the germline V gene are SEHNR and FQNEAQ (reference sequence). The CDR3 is CASSLARQGGTSYEQYF. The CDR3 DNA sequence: TGTGCCAGCAGCTTAGCGAGACAGGGGGGGACTTCCTACGAGCAGTACTTC.

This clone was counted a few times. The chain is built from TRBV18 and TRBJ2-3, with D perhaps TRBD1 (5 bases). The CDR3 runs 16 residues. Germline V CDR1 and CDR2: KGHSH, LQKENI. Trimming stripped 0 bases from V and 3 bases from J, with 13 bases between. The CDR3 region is CASSPPHRMVTDTQYF. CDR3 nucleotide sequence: TGTGCCAGCTCACCACCTCACAGGATGGTAACAGATACGCAGTATTTT.

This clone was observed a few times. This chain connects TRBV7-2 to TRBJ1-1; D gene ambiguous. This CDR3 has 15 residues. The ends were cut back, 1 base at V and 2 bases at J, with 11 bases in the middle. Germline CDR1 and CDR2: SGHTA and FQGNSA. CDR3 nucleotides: TGTGCCAGCAGCTTAGGCGGCGGGAGCAACACTGAAGCTTTCTTT. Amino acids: CASSLGGGSNTEAFF.

This CDR3 is CASSLAEGQPQHF. Written as DNA, the CDR3 is TGTGCCAGCAGCTTGGCCGAGGGCCAGCCCCAGCATTTT. The V gene is TRBV5-6, the J gene TRBJ1-5; no firm D call. Germline V gene sequence: CDR1 SGHDT, CDR2 YYEEEE. The CDR3 spans 13 residues. V lost 0 bases to trimming and J lost 7 bases, with 8 bases between them.

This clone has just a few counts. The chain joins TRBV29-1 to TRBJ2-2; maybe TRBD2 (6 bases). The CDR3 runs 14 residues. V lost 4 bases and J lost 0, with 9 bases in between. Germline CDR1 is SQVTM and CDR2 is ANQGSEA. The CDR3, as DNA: TGCAGCGTTGCGGCGGGGTCGAACACCGGGGAGCTGTTTTTT. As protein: CSVAAGSNTGELFF.

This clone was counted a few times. The CDR3 spells CASSLEGGGLSYEQYF. In nucleotides, the CDR3 is TGCGCCAGCAGCTTGGAAGGTGGGGGACTTTCTTACGAGCAGTACTTC. V gene TRBV5-1 combines with J gene TRBJ2-7; maybe TRBD2 (6 bases). Germline-derived CDR1 and CDR2 are SGHRS and YFSETQ. This CDR3 is built from 16 residues. The germline V and J ends were trimmed by 0 bases and 4 bases, with 17 bases remaining between them.

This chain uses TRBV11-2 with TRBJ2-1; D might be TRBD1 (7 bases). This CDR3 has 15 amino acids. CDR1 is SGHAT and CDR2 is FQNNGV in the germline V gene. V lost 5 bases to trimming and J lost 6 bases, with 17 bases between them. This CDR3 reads CASSPRDSPFNEQFF. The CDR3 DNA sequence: TGTGCCAGCAGCCCGCGGGACAGCCCCTTCAATGAGCAGTTCTTC.

CDR3 nucleotides: TGTGCCAGCAGTTCGCCCCCCACAGGGCACACCGGGGAGCTGTTTTTT. Amino acid sequence: CASSSPPTGHTGELFF. The rearrangement uses TRBV27 and TRBJ2-2, with TRBD1 as a possible D gene (6 bases). The V gene's germline CDR1 is MNHEY and CDR2 SMNVEV (reference sequence). Trimming removed 4 bases from V and 3 bases from J, with 15 bases in between. The CDR3 has 16 amino acids.

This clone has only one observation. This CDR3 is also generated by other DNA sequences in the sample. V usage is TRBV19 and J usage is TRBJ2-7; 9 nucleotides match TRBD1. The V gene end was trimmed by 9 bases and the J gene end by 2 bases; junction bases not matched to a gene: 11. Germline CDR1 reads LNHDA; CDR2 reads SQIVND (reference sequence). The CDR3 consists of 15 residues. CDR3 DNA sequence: TGTGCCAGCAGTTCCATCACAGGGGGCGCCTACGAGCAGTACTTC. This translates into CASSSITGGAYEQYF.

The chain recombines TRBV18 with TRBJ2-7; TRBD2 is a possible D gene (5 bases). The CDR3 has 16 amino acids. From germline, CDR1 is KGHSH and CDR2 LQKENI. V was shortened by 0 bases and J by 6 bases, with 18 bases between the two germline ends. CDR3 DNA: TGTGCCAGCTCACCACCGGGAAGCGCCGGGGTGGGCGAGCAGTACTTC. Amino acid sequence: CASSPPGSAGVGEQYF.

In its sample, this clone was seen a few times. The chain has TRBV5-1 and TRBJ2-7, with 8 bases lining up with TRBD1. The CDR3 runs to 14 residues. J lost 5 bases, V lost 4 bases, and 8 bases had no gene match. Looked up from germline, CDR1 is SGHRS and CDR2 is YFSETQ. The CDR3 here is CASSKDRAGDEQYF. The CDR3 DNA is TGCGCCAGCAGCAAGGACAGGGCTGGGGACGAGCAGTACTTC.

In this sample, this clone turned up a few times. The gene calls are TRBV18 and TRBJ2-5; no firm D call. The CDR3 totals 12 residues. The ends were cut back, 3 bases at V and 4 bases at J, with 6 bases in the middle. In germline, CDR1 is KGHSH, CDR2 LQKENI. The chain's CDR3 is CASSPNGETQYF. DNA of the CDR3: TGTGCCAGCTCACCCAACGGAGAGACCCAGTACTTC.

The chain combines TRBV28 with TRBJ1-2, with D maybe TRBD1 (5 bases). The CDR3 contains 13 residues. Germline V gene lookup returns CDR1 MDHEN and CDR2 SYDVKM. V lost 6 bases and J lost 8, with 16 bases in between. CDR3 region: CASRTPGKGGYTF. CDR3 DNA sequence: TGTGCCAGCAGGACACCAGGGAAGGGAGGCTACACCTTC.